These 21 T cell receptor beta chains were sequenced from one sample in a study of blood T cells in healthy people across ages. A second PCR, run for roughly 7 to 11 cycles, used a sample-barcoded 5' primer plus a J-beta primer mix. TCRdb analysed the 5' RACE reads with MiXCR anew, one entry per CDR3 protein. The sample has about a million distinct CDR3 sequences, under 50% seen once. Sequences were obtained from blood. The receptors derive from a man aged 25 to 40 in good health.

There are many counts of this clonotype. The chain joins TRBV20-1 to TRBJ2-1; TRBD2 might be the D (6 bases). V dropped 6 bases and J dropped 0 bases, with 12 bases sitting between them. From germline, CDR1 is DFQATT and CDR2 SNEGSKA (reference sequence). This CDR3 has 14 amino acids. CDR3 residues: CSATDGSSYNEQFF. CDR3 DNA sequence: TGCAGTGCCACCGACGGGAGCTCCTACAATGAGCAGTTCTTC.

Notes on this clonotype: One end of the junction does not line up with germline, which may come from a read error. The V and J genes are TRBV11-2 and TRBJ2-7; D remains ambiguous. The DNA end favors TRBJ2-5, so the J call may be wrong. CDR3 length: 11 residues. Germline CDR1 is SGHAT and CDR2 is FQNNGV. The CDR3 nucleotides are TGTGCCGGCAGTTCCAGAGAGACCCAGTACTTC. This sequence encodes CAGSSRETQYF.

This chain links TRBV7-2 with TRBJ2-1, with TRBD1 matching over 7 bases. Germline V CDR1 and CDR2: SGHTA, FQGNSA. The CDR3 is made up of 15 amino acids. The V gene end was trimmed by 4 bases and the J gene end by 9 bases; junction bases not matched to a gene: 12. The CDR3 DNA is TGTGCCAGCAGCTACCGGGACAGCTCTCCCAGTGAGCAGTTCTTC. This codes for CASSYRDSSPSEQFF.

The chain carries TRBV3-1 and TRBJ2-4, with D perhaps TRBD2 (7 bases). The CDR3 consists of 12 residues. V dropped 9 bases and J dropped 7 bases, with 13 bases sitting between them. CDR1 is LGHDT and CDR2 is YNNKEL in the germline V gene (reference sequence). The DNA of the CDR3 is TGTGCCAGGCCTGGCGGGGGCAACATTCAGTACTTC. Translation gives CARPGGGNIQYF.

The CDR3 loop is CAISGRGTYEQYF. The CDR3 DNA is TGTGCCATCAGTGGCAGGGGGACCTACGAGCAGTACTTC. This sequence joins TRBV10-3 and TRBJ2-7; TRBD1 matches 7 bases. This CDR3 spans 13 amino acids. After removal of 4 bases from V and 2 bases from J, the junction contained 2 bases not matched to a gene. CDR1 and CDR2 (germline): ENHRY, SYGVKD.

The CDR3 spells CSVVSDTANQPQHF. The CDR3 DNA sequence: TGCAGCGTTGTCAGCGACACCGCCAATCAGCCCCAGCATTTT. The rearrangement joins TRBV29-1 to TRBJ1-5, with D unclear. From germline, CDR1 is SQVTM and CDR2 ANQGSEA. The ends were cut back, 4 bases at V and 3 bases at J, with 13 bases in the middle. The CDR3 loop spans 14 amino acids.

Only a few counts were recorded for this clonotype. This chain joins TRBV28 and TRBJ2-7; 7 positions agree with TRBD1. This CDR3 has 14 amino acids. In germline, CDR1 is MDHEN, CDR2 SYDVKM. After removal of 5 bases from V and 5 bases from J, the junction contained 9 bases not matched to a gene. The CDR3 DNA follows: TGTGCCAGCAGTCGACAGGGTTCTATGCACGAGCAGTACTTC. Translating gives CASSRQGSMHEQYF.

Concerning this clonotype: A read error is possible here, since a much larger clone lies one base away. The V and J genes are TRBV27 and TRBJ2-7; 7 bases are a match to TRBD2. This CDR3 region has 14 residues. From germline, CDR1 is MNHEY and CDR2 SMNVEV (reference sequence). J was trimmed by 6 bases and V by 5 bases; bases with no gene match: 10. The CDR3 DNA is TGTGCCAGCAGTCCCGGGACTATCCCCTGCGAGCAGTACTTC. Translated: CASSPGTIPCEQYF.

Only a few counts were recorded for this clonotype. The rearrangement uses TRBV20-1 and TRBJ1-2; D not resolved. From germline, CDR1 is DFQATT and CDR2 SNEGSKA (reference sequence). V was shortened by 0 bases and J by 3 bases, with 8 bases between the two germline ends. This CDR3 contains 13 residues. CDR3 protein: CSARDKWDYGYTF. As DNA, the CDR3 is TGCAGTGCTAGAGATAAATGGGACTATGGCTACACCTTC.

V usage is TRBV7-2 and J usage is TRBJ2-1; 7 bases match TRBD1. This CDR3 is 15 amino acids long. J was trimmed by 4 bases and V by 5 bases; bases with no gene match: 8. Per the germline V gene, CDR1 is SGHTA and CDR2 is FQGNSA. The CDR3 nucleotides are TGTGCCAGCAGCCCCCGCCCGGGACAGTACAATGAGCAGTTCTTC. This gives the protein CASSPRPGQYNEQFF.

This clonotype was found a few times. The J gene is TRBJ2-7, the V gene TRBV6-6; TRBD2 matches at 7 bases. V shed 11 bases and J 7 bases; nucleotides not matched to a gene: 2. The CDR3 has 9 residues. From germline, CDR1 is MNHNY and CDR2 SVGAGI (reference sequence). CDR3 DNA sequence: TGTGCCGGGAGGGAGGAGCAGTACTTC. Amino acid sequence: CAGREEQYF.

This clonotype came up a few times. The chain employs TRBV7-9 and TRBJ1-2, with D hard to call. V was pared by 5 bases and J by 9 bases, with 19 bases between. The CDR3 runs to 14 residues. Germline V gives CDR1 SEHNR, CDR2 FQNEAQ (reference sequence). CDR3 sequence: CASSRGGSLDRYTF. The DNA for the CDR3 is TGTGCCAGCAGCCGAGGAGGCTCCCTCGATCGCTACACCTTC.

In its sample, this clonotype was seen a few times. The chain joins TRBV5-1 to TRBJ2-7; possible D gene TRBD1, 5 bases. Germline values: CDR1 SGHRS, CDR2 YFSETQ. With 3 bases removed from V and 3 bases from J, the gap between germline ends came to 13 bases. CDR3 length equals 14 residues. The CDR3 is CASSYDSRNYEQYF. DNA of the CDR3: TGCGCCAGCAGCTACGACAGCCGTAACTACGAGCAGTACTTC.

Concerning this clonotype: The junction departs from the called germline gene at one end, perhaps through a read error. Written as DNA, the CDR3 is TGTGCCAGCAGGTCCATAGGGATCAGCACTGGAGCTTTCTTT. This translates into CASRSIGISTGAFF. V usage is TRBV12-3 or TRBV12-4 and J usage is TRBJ1-1; unclear D gene. CDR3 length equals 14 residues.

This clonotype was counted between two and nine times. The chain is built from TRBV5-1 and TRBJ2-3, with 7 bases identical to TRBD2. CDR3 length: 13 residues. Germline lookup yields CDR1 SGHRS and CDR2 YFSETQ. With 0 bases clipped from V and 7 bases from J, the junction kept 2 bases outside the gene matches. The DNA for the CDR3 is TGCGCCAGCAGCTTGGATAGCGGGTATACGCAGTATTTT. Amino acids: CASSLDSGYTQYF.

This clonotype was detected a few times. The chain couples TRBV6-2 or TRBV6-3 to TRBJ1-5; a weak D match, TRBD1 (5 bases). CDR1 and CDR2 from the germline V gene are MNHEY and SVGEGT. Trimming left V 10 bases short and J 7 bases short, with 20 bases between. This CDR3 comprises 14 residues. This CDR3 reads CATLAGGKGQPQHF. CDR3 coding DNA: TGTGCCACCCTCGCCGGGGGAAAAGGGCAGCCCCAGCATTTT.

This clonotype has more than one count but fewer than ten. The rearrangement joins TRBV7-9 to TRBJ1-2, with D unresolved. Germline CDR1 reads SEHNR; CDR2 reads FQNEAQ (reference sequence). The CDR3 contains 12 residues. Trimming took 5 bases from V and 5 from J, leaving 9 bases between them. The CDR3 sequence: CASSPSEYGYTF. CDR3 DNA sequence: TGTGCCAGCAGCCCGTCAGAGTATGGCTACACCTTC.

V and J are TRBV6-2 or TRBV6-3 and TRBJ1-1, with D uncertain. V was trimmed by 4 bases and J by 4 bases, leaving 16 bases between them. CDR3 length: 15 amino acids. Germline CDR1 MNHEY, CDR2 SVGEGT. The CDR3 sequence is CASSSGSASGTEAFF. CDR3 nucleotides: TGTGCCAGCAGTTCCGGGAGTGCTTCGGGCACTGAAGCTTTCTTT.

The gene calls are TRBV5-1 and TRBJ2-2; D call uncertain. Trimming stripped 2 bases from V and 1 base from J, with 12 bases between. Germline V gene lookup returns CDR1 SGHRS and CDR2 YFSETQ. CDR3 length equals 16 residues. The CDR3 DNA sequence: TGCGCCAGCAGCTTCCCACATGACCGGAACACCGGGGAGCTGTTTTTT. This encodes CASSFPHDRNTGELFF.

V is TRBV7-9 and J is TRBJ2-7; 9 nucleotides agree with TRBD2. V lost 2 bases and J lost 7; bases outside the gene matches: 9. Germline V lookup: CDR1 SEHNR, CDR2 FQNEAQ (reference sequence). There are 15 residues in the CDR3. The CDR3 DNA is TGTGCCAGCAGCTTACAGAGACTAGCGGACAATGAGCAGTACTTC. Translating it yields CASSLQRLADNEQYF.

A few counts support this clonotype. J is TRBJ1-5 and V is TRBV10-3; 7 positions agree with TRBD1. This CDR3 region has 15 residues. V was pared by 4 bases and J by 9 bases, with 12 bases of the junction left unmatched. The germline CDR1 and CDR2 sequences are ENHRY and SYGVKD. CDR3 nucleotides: TGTGCCATCAGTGGCGAACAGGGGAATGTGTTGCCCCAGCATTTT. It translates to CAISGEQGNVLPQHF.